The rows below give T cell receptor beta chains drawn from one sample of a study of beta chain features in type 1 diabetes. Here immunoSEQ multiplex PCR was the method, and the copy in TCRdb shows in-frame clones only, minus some. The sample holds around 310,000 clones, approximately 11% seen once. The sequencing input was naive CD4+ T cells from blood. The receptors were gathered from a woman aged 25 to 39 in good health. Each CDR3 is given with its conserved first and last residue. D genes are given only for firm matches. Clone sizes are given selectively: once, few, many, or a class where the clone is expanded.

size	V	J	D	DNA	CDR3
NA	TRBV6-5	TRBJ2-1	TRBD1	TGTGCCAGCAGTACCCTGACAGGGTGGAATGAGCAGTTCTTC	CASSTLTGWNEQFF
NA	TRBV6-5	TRBJ2-6	NA	TGTGCCAGCAGTTACCCTAGTGGCGGGGCCAACGTCCTGACTTTC	CASSYPSGGANVLTF
NA	TRBV29-1	TRBJ2-7	NA	TGCAGCGTCGCCGGGCAGGGGGGTACCTACGAGCAGTACTTC	CSVAGQGGTYEQYF
few	TRBV4-2	TRBJ2-1	TRBD1	TGTGCCAGCAGCCATTTTACAGGGGGCCAAAGGAATGAGCAGTTCTTC	CASSHFTGGQRNEQFF
few	TRBV6-5	TRBJ1-1	NA	TGTGCCAGCACCACGGGCAGGGGTAAGACGGCTGAAGCTTTCTTT	CASTTGRGKTAEAFF
few	TRBV15	TRBJ2-3	NA	TGTGCCACCAGCAGAGGACAGGCCACAGATACGCAGTATTTT	CATSRGQATDTQYF
few	TRBV5-4	TRBJ1-1	NA	TGTGCCAGCACCCTGGGGGGGGCGGGTGGTGACACTGAAGCTTTCTTT	CASTLGGAGGDTEAFF
NA	TRBV29-1	TRBJ1-1	NA	TGCAGCGCTCCAGGCCGAGAGGAAGCTTTCTTT	CSAPGREEAFF
few	TRBV7-2	TRBJ2-5	NA	TGTGCCAGCAGCCAGGGTCTCAAGGGAGAGACCCAGTACTTC	CASSQGLKGETQYF
NA	TRBV30	TRBJ1-5	NA	TGTGCCTGGAGTCGGGAAGGGAGTCGTAGCAATCAGCCCCAGCATTTT	CAWSREGSRSNQPQHF
many	TRBV29-1	TRBJ2-5	NA	TGCAGCGTTGTAGCGCCCCAAGAGACCCAGTACTTC	CSVVAPQETQYF
NA	TRBV30	TRBJ1-5	TRBD1	TGTGCCTGGCGTAAAGGGACAGGCGGGAATCAGCCCCAGCATTTT	CAWRKGTGGNQPQHF
NA	TRBV2	TRBJ2-7	TRBD1	TGTGCCAGCCCCGGACAGGGGGCCGGTGAGCAGTACTTC	CASPGQGAGEQYF
few	TRBV7-9	TRBJ1-5	NA	TGTGCCAGCAGCCGGGGTGTAGATCAGCCCCAGCATTTT	CASSRGVDQPQHF
NA	TRBV7-9	TRBJ2-3	NA	TGTGCCAGCAGCTTAGCCCCATTCGCGCGAGGTACGCAGTATTTT	CASSLAPFARGTQYF
few	TRBV18	TRBJ2-7	NA	TGTGCCAGCTCAAGCAGGGTCGAGCAGTACTTC	CASSSRVEQYF
few	TRBV7-3	TRBJ2-3	NA	TGTGCCAGCAGCCGCGGGCCGGGGAGGACAGATACGCAGTATTTT	CASSRGPGRTDTQYF
NA	TRBV4-1	TRBJ2-1	TRBD2	TGCGCCAGCAGCTCGGGGTTAGCGGGAGTGGGTGAGCAGTTCTTC	CASSSGLAGVGEQFF
few	TRBV28	TRBJ2-7	TRBD2	TGTGCCAGCAGGGTGGGGGCGGGAGGACCCTCCTACGAGCAGTACTTC	CASRVGAGGPSYEQYF
NA	TRBV19	TRBJ2-1	TRBD2	TGTGCCAGTAGTATAGATCAAGTGCGGACTAGCATCTACAATGAGCAGTTCTTC	CASSIDQVRTSIYNEQFF
few	TRBV29-1	TRBJ1-1	NA	TGCAGCGTTGAACAGCGATTGAACACTGAAGCTTTCTTT	CSVEQRLNTEAFF
NA	TRBV29-1	TRBJ2-5	TRBD1	TGCAGCTCAAAAATCGCAGGGGGCCTGGAGACCCAGTACTTC	CSSKIAGGLETQYF
few	TRBV4-2	TRBJ2-7	NA	TGTGCCAGCAGCCAAGAGTTGTGGGGCGCCTACGAGCAGTACTTC	CASSQELWGAYEQYF
NA	TRBV10-3	TRBJ2-1	NA	TGTGCCATCAGTGAGGCGACCGGACAGGAGCAGTTCTTC	CAISEATGQEQFF
few	TRBV28	TRBJ1-2	TRBD1	TGTGCCAGCAGCGATACAGGGGGACCCTATGGCTACACCTTC	CASSDTGGPYGYTF
few	TRBV19	TRBJ2-1	TRBD2	TGTGCCAGTAGTACTGCTAGCGGGAGTTGGAATGAGCAGTTCTTC	CASSTASGSWNEQFF
once	TRBV9	TRBJ2-7	NA	TGTGCCAGCAGCGTAGCCCACTCAGGCGAGCAGTACTTC	CASSVAHSGEQYF
NA	TRBV18	TRBJ2-5	NA	TGTGCCAGCTCACCAACACAGCCCAACCAAGAGACCCAGTACTTC	CASSPTQPNQETQYF
few	TRBV28	TRBJ2-7	TRBD1	TGTGCCAGCAGTTCCGGACAGGGGGGAGAGCAGTACTTC	CASSSGQGGEQYF
few	TRBV7-8	TRBJ1-2	NA	TGTGCCAGCAGCTTAGGGGGCAGCCGGATCTATGGCTACACCTTC	CASSLGGSRIYGYTF
few	TRBV29-1	TRBJ1-1	NA	TGCAGCGTTGAAGGGCCGAACACTGAAGCTTTCTTT	CSVEGPNTEAFF
few	TRBV18	TRBJ2-4	NA	TGTGCCAGCTCAAGTACGCGAAACATTCAGTACTTC	CASSSTRNIQYF
few	TRBV11-1	TRBJ2-7	TRBD1	TGTGCCAGCAGCGACAGACAGGGCCACTACGAGCAGTACTTC	CASSDRQGHYEQYF
few	TRBV7-3	TRBJ2-1	TRBD2	TGTGCCAGCAGTTGGGCCGGGACTAGCAACAATGAGCAGTTCTTC	CASSWAGTSNNEQFF
NA	TRBV4-1	TRBJ1-5	NA	TGCGCCAGCAGCCAAGAAGTCCCTCGACAGACATACTATCAGCCCCAGCATTTT	CASSQEVPRQTYYQPQHF
NA	TRBV6-5	TRBJ2-7	TRBD2	TGTGCCAGCAGTTGGAAGCGGGAGCCGGCTGGCGAGCAGTACTTC	CASSWKREPAGEQYF
NA	TRBV7-8	TRBJ1-2	NA	TGTGCCAGCAGCCCCTTTTTTGTGGGCTCTAACTATGGCTACACCTTC	CASSPFFVGSNYGYTF
few	TRBV6-5	TRBJ2-6	NA	TGTGCCAGCAGAACGAGAGAATCCGGGGCCAACGTCCTGACTTTC	CASRTRESGANVLTF
NA	TRBV19	TRBJ1-5	TRBD1	TGTGCCAGTAGTATAGAAGCCGGGACAGATCAGCCCCAGCATTTT	CASSIEAGTDQPQHF
few	TRBV7-9	TRBJ2-7	TRBD1	TGTGCCAGCAGCTCGGGACAGGGGGCCTACGAGCAGTACTTC	CASSSGQGAYEQYF
few	TRBV7-2	TRBJ1-4	TRBD1	TGTGCCAGCAGCTCTCAACAGGGGGCGCTTGAAAAACTGTTTTTT	CASSSQQGALEKLFF
few	TRBV27	TRBJ2-3	NA	TGTGCCAGCAGTTTAGCGGGAACAGATACGCAGTATTTT	CASSLAGTDTQYF
NA	TRBV29-1	TRBJ1-5	NA	TGCAGCGTTGCCCCTGGACATGGGAATCAGCCCCAGCATTTT	CSVAPGHGNQPQHF
NA	TRBV20-1	TRBJ2-1	NA	TGCAGTGCACATATCAATGAGCAGTTCTTC	CSAHINEQFF
few	TRBV4-3	TRBJ2-1	NA	TGCGCCAGCAGCCAAGAGGGGGCCGCGGAGCAGTTCTTC	CASSQEGAAEQFF
few	TRBV11-2	TRBJ2-7	NA	TGTGCCAGCAGCTCTAGAGTCGGGACAACAACCTACGAGCAGTACTTC	CASSSRVGTTTYEQYF
few	TRBV28	TRBJ2-1	TRBD2	TGTGCCAGCAGTTTTACTAGCGGGAACAATGAGCAGTTCTTC	CASSFTSGNNEQFF
few	TRBV28	TRBJ2-1	TRBD2	TGTGCCAGCAGTGGATCGGGCGGGAGTGGCTACAATGAGCAGTTCTTC	CASSGSGGSGYNEQFF
NA	TRBV5-1	TRBJ2-7	TRBD2	TGCGCCAGCAGCAAAACCTTAGCGGGAGTTAGTGTGGACCTTTACGAGCAGTACTTC	CASSKTLAGVSVDLYEQYF
few	TRBV28	TRBJ2-1	NA	TGTGCCAGCAGCTTCGTAGGGGGAGGGACCTACAATGAGCAGTTCTTC	CASSFVGGGTYNEQFF
NA	TRBV18	TRBJ1-2	NA	TGTGCCAGCTCACCAGCCCTAGAGGAGTATGGCTACACCTTC	CASSPALEEYGYTF
NA	TRBV7-9	TRBJ2-5	NA	TGTGCCAGCAGCCCCGGGGACAAGTACCAAGAGACCCAGTACTTC	CASSPGDKYQETQYF
NA	TRBV19	TRBJ2-7	NA	TGTGCCAGTAGCCCTAGTTGGGACGAGCAGTACTTC	CASSPSWDEQYF
few	TRBV28	TRBJ2-1	TRBD2	TGTGCCAGCAATCTTTTCGTAGGGCGGGAGGGCCGGATGTTTTATGAGCAGTTCTTC	CASNLFVGREGRMFYEQFF
few	TRBV7-9	TRBJ2-1	NA	TGTGCCAGCAGCTTACAGGGGTTGGACAATGAGCAGTTCTTC	CASSLQGLDNEQFF
NA	TRBV18	TRBJ2-1	TRBD2	TGTGCCAGCTCACCACGGGACGCGGGAGGGGTGAATGAGCAGTTCTTC	CASSPRDAGGVNEQFF
few	TRBV7-2	TRBJ2-1	NA	TGTGCCAGCAGCTTACGTACTGCGGGAAGGTTCGCCTACAATGAGCAGTTCTTC	CASSLRTAGRFAYNEQFF